Each of the 21 T cell receptor beta chains below was sequenced from the same sample in a study of blood T cell repertoires in COVID-19. Libraries were prepared by immunoSEQ multiplex PCR; TCRdb keeps only in-frame clonotypes and omits some of them. The sample includes 150,000 or so clones, roughly nine tenths of them seen just once. What was sequenced was peripheral blood. The receptors derive from an older woman with acute or convalescent COVID-19.

The rearrangement links TRBV2 to TRBJ2-5, with TRBD1 matching 11 bases. V lost 5 bases, J lost 5 bases, and 7 bases stayed unmatched. Germline loops: CDR1 SNHLY, CDR2 FYNNEI. CDR3 length: 15 amino acids. In DNA form, the CDR3 reads TGTGCCAGCAGTCCACGGACAGGGGGCGTGGAGACCCAGTACTTC. The encoded protein is CASSPRTGGVETQYF.

This chain joins TRBV3-1 (or the pseudogene TRBV3-2) and TRBJ2-7, with D uncertain. V lost 3 bases to trimming and J lost 7 bases, with 13 bases between them. The CDR3 loop spans 13 amino acids. Germline assignment: CDR1 LGHDT and CDR2 YNNKEL (reference sequence). The CDR3 coding sequence is TGTGCCAGCAGCCAGCTACTCGGTCGGGAGCAGTACTTC. Translation: CASSQLLGREQYF.

This chain links TRBV29-1 with TRBJ1-2; D unresolved. This CDR3 has 13 amino acids. V lost 3 bases to trimming and J lost 2 bases, with 10 bases between them. The germline gives CDR1 SQVTM, CDR2 ANQGSEA. As DNA, the CDR3 is TGCAGCGTTGACGTGCTCCAGAACTATGGCTACACCTTC. Residues: CSVDVLQNYGYTF.

CDR3 protein: CASSQTRLAGGREQYF. The CDR3 DNA reads as TGTGCCAGCAGCCAAACAAGACTAGCGGGGGGGCGGGAGCAGTACTTC. The rearrangement links TRBV3-1 (or the pseudogene TRBV3-2) to TRBJ2-7; 14 nucleotides match TRBD2. V was pared by 2 bases and J by 7 bases, with 7 bases of the junction left unmatched. Germline V gives CDR1 LGHDT, CDR2 YNNKEL (reference sequence). This CDR3 is 16 amino acids long.

This chain connects TRBV18 to TRBJ2-3; D remains unclear. The V end lost 2 bases, the J end lost 0 bases, and 6 bases lay between the germline ends. The germline CDR1 and CDR2 sequences are KGHSH and LQKENI. The CDR3 sequence is 14 residues long. CDR3 nucleotide sequence: TGTGCCAGCTCACCAAGCCGGAGCACAGATACGCAGTATTTT. Its protein is CASSPSRSTDTQYF. The full variable domain, completed using reference TRBV18 and TRBJ2-3, is NAGVMQNPRHLVRRRGQEARLRCSPMKGHSHVYWYRQLPEEGLKFMVYLQKENIIDESGMPKERFSAEFPKEGPSILRIQQVVRGDSAAYFCASSPSRSTDTQYFGPGTRLTVL.

This clone came up once. The chain couples TRBV19 to TRBJ2-7; D is possibly TRBD2 (6 bases). This CDR3 is 17 amino acids long. CDR1 and CDR2 from the germline V gene are LNHDA and SQIVND (reference sequence). Trimming removed 0 bases at V and 0 bases at J, with 15 bases between. CDR3: CASSIEAYGGTSYEQYF. For the CDR3, the DNA is TGTGCCAGTAGTATAGAAGCGTACGGCGGGACCTCCTACGAGCAGTACTTC.

The genes are TRBV6-5 and TRBJ1-5; D remains unclear. V gave up 4 bases and J gave up 5 bases, with 12 bases separating them. The V gene's germline CDR1 is MNHEY and CDR2 SVGAGI. This CDR3 region has 14 residues. For the CDR3, the DNA is TGTGCCAGCAGTTTCCGACATGGCGATCAGCCCCAGCATTTT. Amino acids: CASSFRHGDQPQHF.

A word on this clone: Other DNA variants within this sample encode the same CDR3. CDR3: CASSEQGYGYTF. The DNA for the CDR3 is TGTGCCAGCAGTGAGCAGGGCTATGGCTACACCTTC. This chain links TRBV2 with TRBJ1-2, with D possibly TRBD1 on 5 matching bases. Germline V gene data show CDR1 as SNHLY and CDR2 as FYNNEI. CDR3 size: 12 residues. Trimming removed 3 bases from V and 4 bases from J, with 6 bases in between.

This clone was observed once. The chain recombines TRBV6-4 with TRBJ2-2, with D maybe TRBD1 (6 bases). Trimming took off 5 bases at V and 5 bases at J, with 15 bases between the two ends. Germline-derived CDR1 and CDR2 are MRHNA and SNTAGT. The CDR3 length is 15 residues. The CDR3 spells CASSRTVLDTGELFF. CDR3 DNA sequence: TGTGCCAGCAGTAGGACAGTCCTAGATACCGGGGAGCTGTTTTTT.

The rearrangement uses TRBV27 and TRBJ2-5; 15 bases align to TRBD2. V dropped 5 bases and J dropped 4; count of bases not matched to a gene: 2. This CDR3 is built from 15 residues. Germline lookup yields CDR1 MNHEY and CDR2 SMNVEV (reference sequence). CDR3 residues: CASSRTSGGAETQYF. CDR3 in DNA: TGTGCCAGCAGTCGGACTAGCGGGGGGGCAGAGACCCAGTACTTC.

The chain employs TRBV5-1 and TRBJ2-3; 7 positions agree with TRBD1. Germline trimming cut 5 bases from V and 2 bases from J; bases unmatched to any gene: 5. The CDR3 has 14 residues. CDR1 and CDR2 (germline): SGHRS, YFSETQ. DNA of the CDR3: TGCGCCAGCAGGGGGGACAGCTACACAGATACGCAGTATTTT. It encodes CASRGDSYTDTQYF.

There are a few counts of this clone. The genes are TRBV5-6 and TRBJ1-6, with a tentative D call TRBD1 (5 bases). The V end lost 7 bases, the J end lost 4 bases, and 15 bases lay between the germline ends. CDR3 size: 15 residues. Germline V CDR1 and CDR2: SGHDT, YYEEEE. In DNA form, the CDR3 reads TGTGCCAGCCAATCCAACGGGGGGTATAATTCACCCCTCCACTTT. This encodes CASQSNGGYNSPLHF.

This chain links TRBV6-5 with TRBJ2-7; D remains unclear. Germline loops: CDR1 MNHEY, CDR2 SVGAGI. The CDR3 spans 14 residues. Between the trimmed V and J ends, which lost 5 bases and 1 base, there was a span of 12 bases. CDR3 loop: CASSPQTGSYEQYV. CDR3 in DNA: TGTGCCAGCAGTCCCCAGACGGGTTCCTACGAGCAGTACGTC.

The rearrangement uses TRBV29-1 and TRBJ1-1, with 10 bases matching TRBD1. J lost 10 bases, V lost 3 bases, and 8 bases had no gene match. Germline-derived CDR1 and CDR2 are SQVTM and ANQGSEA. This CDR3 has 13 amino acids. The CDR3: CSVDKDRGSIAFF. CDR3 bases: TGCAGCGTTGATAAGGACAGGGGGAGTATAGCTTTCTTT.

The chain has TRBV4-1 and TRBJ2-7; perhaps TRBD1 as D (5 bases). Trimming pared 0 bases from V and 0 bases from J, leaving 12 bases between. The CDR3 loop spans 16 amino acids. Germline-derived CDR1 and CDR2 are MGHRA and YSYEKL. The CDR3 spells CASSQDHGASSYEQYF. DNA of the CDR3: TGCGCCAGCAGCCAAGATCATGGGGCCAGCTCCTACGAGCAGTACTTC.

The gene calls are TRBV2 and TRBJ1-2; D unclear. Germline-derived CDR1 and CDR2 are SNHLY and FYNNEI. This CDR3 spans 13 amino acids. Trimming removed 4 bases at V and 1 base at J, with 7 bases between. Written as DNA, the CDR3 is TGTGCCAGCAGTGTCCCAGTTAACTATGGCTACACCTTC. The encoded protein is CASSVPVNYGYTF. Supplemented by reference TRBV2 and TRBJ1-2, the full variable domain reads EPEVTQTPSHQVTQMGQEVILRCVPISNHLYFYWYRQILGQKVEFLVSFYNNEISEKSEIFDDQFSVERPDGSNFTLKIRSTKLEDSAMYFCASSVPVNYGYTFGSGTRLTVV.

The chain links TRBV30 to TRBJ1-4; 10 nucleotides match TRBD1. The CDR3 has 14 residues. V dropped 5 bases and J dropped 6; count of bases not matched to a gene: 6. Germline V gene data show CDR1 as GTSNPN and CDR2 as SVGIG (reference sequence). CDR3 coding DNA: TGTGCCTGGGCTCCCGGGACAGGGGATGAAAAACTGTTTTTT. As protein: CAWAPGTGDEKLFF.

The gene calls are TRBV6-5 and TRBJ1-2, with TRBD1 matching over 11 bases. The CDR3 spans 13 residues. The germline gives CDR1 MNHEY, CDR2 SVGAGI. The V and J ends lost 6 bases and 8 bases, in that order; junction bases with no gene match: 5. The CDR3 here is CASSLGQGAGYTF. In nucleotides, the CDR3 is TGTGCCAGCAGCCTAGGACAGGGGGCCGGCTACACCTTC.

V is TRBV4-2 and J is TRBJ2-3, with 9 bases lining up with TRBD2. Germline-derived CDR1 and CDR2 are LGHNA and YNFKEQ. The junction had 8 bases not matched to a gene; V was cut back by 3 bases and J by 1 base. The CDR3 spans 17 residues. As DNA, the CDR3 is TGTGCCAGCAGCCAGAGAAGCGGGGGGTGGGGCACAGATACGCAGTATTTT. Amino acids: CASSQRSGGWGTDTQYF.

This clone showed up just once. The rearrangement joins TRBV6-5 to TRBJ2-3; D possibly corresponds to TRBD2 (7 bases). Trimming took off 7 bases at V and 3 bases at J, with 17 bases between the two ends. Germline lookup yields CDR1 MNHEY and CDR2 SVGAGI. The CDR3 covers 15 residues. DNA for the CDR3: TGTGCCAGCACGGTGGGGGGGGCGCAGACAGATACGCAGTATTTT. Encoded protein: CASTVGGAQTDTQYF.

V is TRBV30 and J is TRBJ1-1; unclear D gene. This CDR3 has 11 residues. Germline-derived CDR1 and CDR2 are GTSNPN and SVGIG (reference sequence). The V gene lost 5 bases and the J gene lost 5 bases, with 9 bases spanning the gap. CDR3 protein: CAWSKKTEAFF. In nucleotides, the CDR3 is TGTGCCTGGTCTAAGAAGACTGAAGCTTTCTTT. Filled out from reference TRBV30 and TRBJ1-1, the complete variable domain reads SQTIHQWPATLVQPVGSPLSLECTVEGTSNPNLYWYRQAAGRGLQLLFYSVGIGQISSEVPQNLSASRPQDRQFILSSKKLLLSDSGFYLCAWSKKTEAFFGQGTRLTVV.